The sequence of this TCR beta chain was determined in a study of shared clonotypes between healthy human individuals. Germline CDR1 MNHEY, CDR2 SMNVEV (reference sequence). Trimming stripped 6 bases from V and 0 bases from J, with 6 bases between. The CDR3 sequence is 13 residues long. The CD4+ fraction was divided into a CD45RA+ naive subset and a CD45RA-negative memory subset. In the source study's methods: ImmunoSEQ only sent back junction sequences with no quality scores, so filtering was done differently. Assay used: immunoSEQ multiplex PCR; TCRdb lists only in-frame clones, some missing. V and J calls and clone size are those listed in that table; D and trimming were worked out from the DNA. The sample includes about 2.4 million clones, 80% to 95% of them seen just once.

Specimen: naive CD4+ T cells from PBMCs. Subset meaning: CD45RA+ positively selected. This clonotype was obtained from a man between 18 and 29 years old in good health. Some clones in this sample may be carry-over from other donors' samples. The chain combines TRBV27 with TRBJ1-5, with unresolved D. CDR3 DNA sequence: TGTGCCAGCAGAACTCGTAGCAATCAGCCCCAGCATTTT. It translates to CASRTRSNQPQHF.